The 18 T cell receptor beta chains given below trace back to one sample, sequenced in a study of blood T cell repertoires in COVID-19. Sequencing was performed with immunoSEQ multiplex PCR; in TCRdb, only in-frame clones are kept and a portion is missing. The table lists 65,000 to 95,000 clones, 88% of them singletons. Sequenced sample: peripheral blood. All receptors derive from a man in his 70s with active or convalescent COVID-19.

The chain couples TRBV7-9 to TRBJ1-2; no reliable D call. Germline V lookup: CDR1 SEHNR, CDR2 FQNEAQ (reference sequence). The CDR3 has 12 residues. V dropped 6 bases and J dropped 4 bases, with 9 bases sitting between them. This chain's CDR3 is CASRGGSYGYTF. The CDR3, as DNA: TGTGCCAGCAGGGGAGGATCCTATGGCTACACCTTC.

The chain has TRBV5-5 and TRBJ2-7; maybe TRBD2 (6 bases). Looked up from germline, CDR1 is SGHKS and CDR2 is YYEKEE (reference sequence). Trimming stripped 4 bases from V and 3 bases from J, with 17 bases between. This CDR3 has 15 amino acids. The CDR3 protein is CASSPEGLAFYEQYF. In nucleotides, the CDR3 is TGTGCCAGCAGCCCGGAGGGCCTAGCGTTCTACGAGCAGTACTTC.

The chain combines TRBV28 with TRBJ1-1, with 8 bases identical to TRBD1. Germline loops: CDR1 MDHEN, CDR2 SYDVKM. J lost 3 bases, V lost 7 bases, and 7 bases had no gene match. The CDR3 covers 14 residues. CDR3: CASTLTGEHTEAFF. CDR3 nucleotides: TGTGCCAGCACCCTGACAGGGGAACACACTGAAGCTTTCTTT.

The chain employs TRBV9 and TRBJ1-2; TRBD1 is a possible D gene (5 bases). This CDR3 is 13 amino acids long. Trimming pared 0 bases from V and 2 bases from J, leaving 5 bases between. Per germline, CDR1 SGDLS and CDR2 YYNGEE. The CDR3 nucleotides read TGTGCCAGCAGCGTAGGACAGAACTATGGCTACACCTTC. Encoded protein: CASSVGQNYGYTF.

The chain uses TRBV19 and TRBJ1-2; 7 bases match TRBD1. In germline, CDR1 is LNHDA, CDR2 SQIVND (reference sequence). V lost 1 base to trimming and J lost 0 bases; unmatched junction nucleotides: 2. The CDR3 loop spans 15 amino acids. The CDR3 sequence is CASSIGDSSNYGYTF. The CDR3 bases are TGTGCCAGTAGTATAGGGGACAGTTCTAACTATGGCTACACCTTC.

The chain carries TRBV6-5 and TRBJ1-2; 7 nucleotides align to TRBD1. This CDR3 has 14 amino acids. With V trimmed by 0 bases and J by 4 bases, 2 bases remained unmatched. Germline values: CDR1 MNHEY, CDR2 SVGAGI. DNA of the CDR3: TGTGCCAGCAGTTACTCGACAGGGTTCTATGGCTACACCTTC. This sequence encodes CASSYSTGFYGYTF.

The chain recombines TRBV11-2 with TRBJ1-3; D ambiguous. The CDR3 runs 14 residues. V was trimmed by 0 bases and J by 3 bases, leaving 6 bases between them. Per the germline V gene, CDR1 is SGHAT and CDR2 is FQNNGV. DNA for the CDR3: TGTGCCAGCAGCTTAGATTTAATTGGAAACACCATATATTTT. This gives the protein CASSLDLIGNTIYF.

The chain combines TRBV5-1 with TRBJ1-2; D remains ambiguous. V was pared by 4 bases and J by 5 bases, with 15 bases between. Germline V gene sequence: CDR1 SGHRS, CDR2 YFSETQ. The CDR3 sequence is 14 residues long. CDR3 protein: CASSPRTETYGYTF. In nucleotides, the CDR3 is TGCGCCAGCAGCCCTAGGACTGAAACTTATGGCTACACCTTC.

The chain employs TRBV29-1 and TRBJ2-1; 10 bases match TRBD1. The germline V gene has CDR1 SQVTM and CDR2 ANQGSEA. The CDR3 length is 14 residues. V lost 7 bases, J lost 4 bases, and 7 bases stayed unmatched. The CDR3 is CSASPGQGYNEQFF. The CDR3, as DNA: TGCAGCGCATCACCGGGACAGGGGTACAATGAGCAGTTCTTC.

This chain joins TRBV12-3 or TRBV12-4 and TRBJ2-2, with D uncertain. The CDR3 sequence is 12 residues long. V was clipped by 4 bases and J by 6 bases, with 6 bases between them. The CDR3 region is CASSSSPGELFF. The CDR3 DNA sequence: TGTGCCAGCAGTTCAAGCCCCGGGGAGCTGTTTTTT.

The V call is TRBV6-4, the J call TRBJ2-2; a weak D match, TRBD1 (6 bases). The CDR3 sequence is 16 residues long. Trimming pared 6 bases from V and 2 bases from J, leaving 16 bases between. Germline V gene sequence: CDR1 MRHNA, CDR2 SNTAGT. The CDR3 is CASSVPPGQNTGELFF. For the CDR3, the DNA is TGTGCCAGCAGCGTCCCCCCGGGACAAAACACCGGGGAGCTGTTTTTT.

This rearrangement joins TRBV28 to TRBJ2-1, with a weak D call TRBD2 (7 bases). The CDR3 runs to 16 residues. Germline CDR1 is MDHEN and CDR2 is SYDVKM. Trimming removed 6 bases from V and 3 bases from J, with 18 bases in between. The CDR3 DNA reads as TGTGCCAGCAGCCAGAGCAGCGGGACATACTACAATGAGCAGTTCTTC. This encodes CASSQSSGTYYNEQFF. The variable domain in full, completed from reference TRBV28 and TRBJ2-1, reads DVKVTQSSRYLVKRTGEKVFLECVQDMDHENMFWYRQDPGLGLRLIYFSYDVKMKEKGDIPEGYSVSREKKERFSLILESASTNQTSMYLCASSQSSGTYYNEQFFGPGTRLTVL.

This clone was picked up a small number of times. This sequence joins TRBV3-1 (or the pseudogene TRBV3-2) and TRBJ2-3; 9 nucleotides align to TRBD2. The length of the CDR3 is 13 residues. The V gene's germline CDR1 is LGHDT and CDR2 YNNKEL (reference sequence). V dropped 8 bases and J dropped 6; count of bases not matched to a gene: 6. The DNA for the CDR3 is TGTGCCAGCGGCTTAGCGGGAGAGGATACGCAGTATTTT. This encodes CASGLAGEDTQYF.

This clone came up once. J is TRBJ1-3 and V is TRBV19; 7 bases line up with TRBD1. This CDR3 has 15 residues. The junction had 9 bases not matched to a gene; V was cut back by 7 bases and J by 3 bases. From germline, CDR1 is LNHDA and CDR2 SQIVND (reference sequence). The DNA of the CDR3 is TGTGCCAGTACCGAAGGGGGCTTTTTTGGAAACACCATATATTTT. As protein: CASTEGGFFGNTIYF.

CDR3 protein: CASSGVNQPQHF. Here the CDR3 DNA reads TGTGCCAGTAGTGGAGTAAATCAGCCCCAGCATTTT. The chain links TRBV19 to TRBJ1-5; D remains ambiguous. This CDR3 has 12 residues. V was clipped by 5 bases and J by 4 bases, with 6 bases between them. The germline gives CDR1 LNHDA, CDR2 SQIVND (reference sequence).

The genes are TRBV9 and TRBJ1-5; 8 positions match TRBD1. V was pared by 2 bases and J by 3 bases, with 16 bases of the junction left unmatched. Germline values: CDR1 SGDLS, CDR2 YYNGEE. The CDR3 covers 19 residues. The CDR3 is CASSVLNLFRQGLNQPQHF. The CDR3 nucleotides read TGTGCCAGCAGCGTCCTTAACCTATTCCGACAGGGGCTCAATCAGCCCCAGCATTTT.

The chain links TRBV30 to TRBJ1-6, with 10 nucleotides matching TRBD1. Trimming removed 4 bases from V and 6 bases from J; junction bases left unmatched: 6. Germline CDR1 reads GTSNPN; CDR2 reads SVGIG (reference sequence). This CDR3 contains 15 residues. The CDR3 is CAWTWDRGANSPLHF. The CDR3 region has the DNA TGTGCCTGGACCTGGGACAGGGGCGCTAATTCACCCCTCCACTTT.

This chain connects TRBV27 to TRBJ1-1; perhaps TRBD1 as D (5 bases). V was clipped by 7 bases and J by 1 base, with 16 bases between them. This CDR3 contains 15 residues. The germline CDR1 and CDR2 sequences are MNHEY and SMNVEV (reference sequence). The CDR3 nucleotides are TGTGCCAGCACTTTTGGGACGGGAGGGAACACTGAAGCTTTCTTT. It encodes CASTFGTGGNTEAFF.